This T cell receptor (beta chain) was identified in a study of chemoradiotherapy in HPV16-positive cancers. Background on the study: Functional T-cell assays on a couple of HPV16-positive patients' cells defined candidate HPV-specific clones and common TCR motifs. Study-wide results and limits: Non-HPV-specific T cells did not expand in tumors during treatment, whereas candidate HPV-specific clones and E7-related motifs did.

Repertoires were sampled repeatedly during chemoradiotherapy. The CDR3 runs to 12 residues. The germline CDR1 and CDR2 sequences are MNHNY and SVGAGI (reference sequence). V was shortened by 6 bases and J by 3 bases, with 8 bases between the two germline ends. Using immunoSEQ multiplex PCR, the repertoire was profiled, and TCRdb retains in-frame clones only, with some absent. The data hold approximately 19,000 clones, with about 89% observed a single time. Points on this clone: The antigen is unknown.

The sample consisted of blood, taken from a patient who underwent chemoradiotherapy. This TCR was recovered from a human donor with HPV-associated anogenital cancer. The rearrangement uses TRBV6-6 and TRBJ2-5, with unresolved D. The CDR3 coding sequence is TGTGCCAGCAGCCCCGCTGAAGAGACCCAGTACTTC. Translated, it gives CASSPAEETQYF.